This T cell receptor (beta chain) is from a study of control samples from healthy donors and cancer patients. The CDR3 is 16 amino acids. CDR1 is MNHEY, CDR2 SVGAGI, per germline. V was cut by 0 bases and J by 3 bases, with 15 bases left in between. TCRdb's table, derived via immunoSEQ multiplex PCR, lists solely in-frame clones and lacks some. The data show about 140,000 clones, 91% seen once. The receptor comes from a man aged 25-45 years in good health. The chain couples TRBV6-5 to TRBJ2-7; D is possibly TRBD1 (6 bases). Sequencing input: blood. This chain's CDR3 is CASSYSGTQIGYEQYF. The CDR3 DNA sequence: TGTGCCAGCAGTTACTCGGGGACACAAATAGGCTACGAGCAGTACTTC.